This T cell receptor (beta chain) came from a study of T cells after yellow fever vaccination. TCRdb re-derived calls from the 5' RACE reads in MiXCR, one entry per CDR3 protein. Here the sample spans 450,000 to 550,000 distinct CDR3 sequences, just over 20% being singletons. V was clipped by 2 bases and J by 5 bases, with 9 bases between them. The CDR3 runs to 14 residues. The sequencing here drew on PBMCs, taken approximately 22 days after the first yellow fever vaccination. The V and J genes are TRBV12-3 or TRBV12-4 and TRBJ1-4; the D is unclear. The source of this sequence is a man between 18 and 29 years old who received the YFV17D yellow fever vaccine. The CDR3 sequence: CASSLWQLNEKLFF. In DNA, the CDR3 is TGTGCCAGCAGTTTATGGCAGTTAAATGAAAAACTGTTTTTT.